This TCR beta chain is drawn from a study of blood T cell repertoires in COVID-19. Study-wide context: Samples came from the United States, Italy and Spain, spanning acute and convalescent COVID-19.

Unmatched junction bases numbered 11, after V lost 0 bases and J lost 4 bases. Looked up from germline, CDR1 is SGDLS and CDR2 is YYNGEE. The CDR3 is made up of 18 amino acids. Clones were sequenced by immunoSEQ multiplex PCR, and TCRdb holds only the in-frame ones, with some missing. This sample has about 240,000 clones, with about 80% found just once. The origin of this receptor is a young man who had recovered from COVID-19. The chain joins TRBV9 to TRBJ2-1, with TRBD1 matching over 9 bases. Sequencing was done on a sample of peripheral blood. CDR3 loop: CASSVAAPGTGLYNEQFF. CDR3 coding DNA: TGTGCCAGCAGCGTAGCTGCGCCGGGGACAGGGCTGTACAATGAGCAGTTCTTC.